These T cell receptor beta chains were read from a single sample in a study of identical twins' blood T cells. MiXCR, run by TCRdb on the 5' RACE reads, gives a single entry per CDR3 protein. The sample has fewer than 450,000 distinct CDR3 sequences, roughly 31% seen once. Sequenced sample: PBMCs. The source is a woman aged 18 to 55 in good health. CDR3s include the opening cysteine and the closing phenylalanine or tryptophan. D genes are given only for firm matches. Where a row states a size, it is once, few, many or the class of an expanded clone; other rows omit it.

D gene	V gene	clone size	J gene	CDR3 DNA	CDR3 protein
NA	TRBV20-1	NA	TRBJ2-1	TGCAGTGCTAGAGGGACTGGGAACCTACGGCGGGTGGGCAATGAGCAGTTCTTC	CSARGTGNLRRVGNEQFF
TRBD1	TRBV20-1	NA	TRBJ2-2	TGCAGTGCTGCCCGACAGGGGGCTGCCGGGGAGCTGTTTTTT	CSAARQGAAGELFF
TRBD1	TRBV27	NA	TRBJ2-1	TGTGCCAGCAGTTCCAATCCCGGGACAGGGGTCAATGAGCAGTTCTTC	CASSSNPGTGVNEQFF
TRBD1	TRBV5-1	few	TRBJ2-7	TGCGCCAGCAGCTTGTTTGGGACAGGTATCTACGAGCAGTACTTC	CASSLFGTGIYEQYF
NA	TRBV28	NA	TRBJ1-2	TGTGCCAGCAGCCAACCCCCACAGCACTATGGCTACACCTTC	CASSQPPQHYGYTF
TRBD1	TRBV9	NA	TRBJ1-2	TGTGCCAGCAGTGAGGGGGCGGGAGGTAACTATGGCTACACCTTC	CASSEGAGGNYGYTF
NA	TRBV12-3/TRBV12-4	few	TRBJ1-5	TGTGCCAGCAGTTCTCCCCCCTATAGCAATCAGCCCCAGCATTTT	CASSSPPYSNQPQHF
NA	TRBV5-1	NA	TRBJ2-7	TGCGCCAGCAGCTTTCTGGGCAGCAGCTACGAGCAGTACTTC	CASSFLGSSYEQYF
TRBD1	TRBV7-8	few	TRBJ1-4	TGTGCCAGCAGCTTAGTACCACAGGGGGCGCAAAATAATGAAAAACTGTTTTTT	CASSLVPQGAQNNEKLFF
NA	TRBV29-1	once	TRBJ2-5	TGCAGCGTCGCTAGCTCGCTAGAGACCCAGTACTTC	CSVASSLETQYF
TRBD1	TRBV5-1	many	TRBJ1-1	TGCGCCAGCAGTATTTCGGACAGGACTAACCATGAAGCTTTCTTT	CASSISDRTNHEAFF
NA	TRBV7-9	NA	TRBJ1-1	TGTGCCAGCAGCCTAGGGGCCAGGGAAGCTTTCTTT	CASSLGAREAFF
TRBD2	TRBV12-3/TRBV12-4	few	TRBJ2-7	TGTGCCAGCACCTGGGACTACTCCTACGAGCAGTACTTC	CASTWDYSYEQYF
NA	TRBV14	few	TRBJ2-3	TGTGCCAGCAGCAGGACTGCCGCACAGAATACGCAGTATTTT	CASSRTAAQNTQYF
TRBD2	TRBV5-1	few	TRBJ2-1	TGCGCCAGCAGCTTAGGACTAGCGGGAGTGTCCTACAATGAGCAGTTCTTC	CASSLGLAGVSYNEQFF
NA	TRBV7-9	many	TRBJ1-1	TGTGCCAGCAGCTTGACACAGATTAACACTGAAGCTTTCTTT	CASSLTQINTEAFF
TRBD2	TRBV12-3/TRBV12-4	many	TRBJ2-3	TGTGCCAGCAGTTCCTGGACTAGCGGGAGTGCAGATACGCAGTATTTT	CASSSWTSGSADTQYF
NA	TRBV15	NA	TRBJ1-5	TGTGCCACCAGCAGAGAGGTGCGTTATCCCCAGCATTTT	CATSREVRYPQHF
NA	TRBV5-6	few	TRBJ1-2	TGTGCCAGCAGCTTAGGGTCAGGGGATGGCTACACCTTC	CASSLGSGDGYTF
NA	TRBV2	NA	TRBJ1-1	TGTGCCAGCAGTGACATGGAACAGGTGAACACTGAAGCTTTCTTT	CASSDMEQVNTEAFF
NA	TRBV29-1	NA	TRBJ1-2	TGCAGCGTGTACTATGCTAACTATGGCTACACCTTC	CSVYYANYGYTF
NA	TRBV10-3	NA	TRBJ2-3	TGTGCCATCGGGGGGCAGGGAGGCACAGATACGCAGTATTTT	CAIGGQGGTDTQYF
TRBD1	TRBV20-1	NA	TRBJ1-5	TGCAGTGCTAGATCAGGGACAGGGACCAATCAGCCCCAGCATTTT	CSARSGTGTNQPQHF
NA	TRBV5-1	NA	TRBJ1-1	TGCGCCAGCAGCTCGGACATGGTCGTGAACACTGAAGCTTTCTTT	CASSSDMVVNTEAFF